This T cell receptor (beta chain) comes out of a study of CD8+ T cells in alopecia areata. Isolation of CD4+ and CD8+ T cells from PBMCs was achieved by sorting. Study findings and constraints: Sequencing of scalp tissue also captures the resident alphabeta T cells of normal skin. Compared with mice, patients displayed less clear TCR sharing, possibly for HLA-related reasons.

CDR1 and CDR2 (germline): SGHRS, YFSETQ. The length of the CDR3 is 15 residues. With 1 base clipped from V and 4 bases from J, the junction kept 6 bases outside the gene matches. TCR sequencing used cDNA made by reverse transcription of extracted RNA. Only in-frame clones appear in the TCRdb table, and some are missing; sequencing was by immunoSEQ multiplex PCR. The data show about 200,000 clones, about 56% seen once. A word on this clone: Its antigen is undetermined.

Source material: CD8+ T cells sorted from blood. The gene calls are TRBV5-1 and TRBJ2-7; 9 bases align to TRBD1. The TCR sequence derives from a human donor in good health. The CDR3 DNA sequence: TGCGCCAGCAGCTTGCCGGACAGGGGCGGTTACGAGCAGTACTTC. It is translated as CASSLPDRGGYEQYF.